This T cell receptor beta chain derives from a study of blood T cells in healthy people across ages. This clonotype has just a few counts. Its antigen is undetermined. The second PCR ran 7 to 11 cycles with a sample-barcoded 5' primer and J-beta primers. One entry per CDR3 protein, called by TCRdb with MiXCR from the 5' RACE reads. The sample has 910,000 or so distinct CDR3 sequences, 51% seen once; the top ten hold over 20%. Study results and limitations: The percentage of naive T cells correlated strongly with TCR beta diversity. In older individuals, TCR beta diversity per million T cells was lower, falling roughly linearly with age. Long-lived donors exceeded aged donors in naive CD4+ cells and diversity.

This CDR3 is built from 15 residues. V lost 1 base and J lost 5; bases outside the gene matches: 5. The V gene's germline CDR1 is LGHDT and CDR2 YNNKEL (reference sequence). The chain carries TRBV3-1 and TRBJ2-7, with TRBD1 matching 10 bases. Sequenced: blood. The source of this sequence is a woman aged 55-70 years in good health. The CDR3 DNA reads TGTGCCAGCAGCCAAGGGGACAGGGGCGTAAACGAGCAGTACTTC. Translating it yields CASSQGDRGVNEQYF.